Listed below are T cell receptor beta chains from one sample, sequenced in a study of cytomegalovirus exposure and HLA in healthy donors. Sequencing used immunoSEQ multiplex PCR; TCRdb keeps in-frame clones, though not all of them. The sample includes some 170,000 clones, 70% to 75% of them seen just once. The sequenced sample was PBMCs. Receptor source: a man younger than 35 in good health and CMV-seropositive. Each CDR3 is given with its conserved first and last residue. Each record gives: clone size, CDR3 length, V gene, J gene, D gene, CDR3 protein, CDR3 DNA. D genes are given only for firm matches. Clone size appears in some rows only: once, few, many, or a class for an expanded clone.

size: NA; length: 14; V: TRBV5-1; J: TRBJ2-3; D: NA; CDR3: CASSLEERTDTQYF; DNA: TGCGCCAGCAGCTTGGAGGAGCGAACAGATACGCAGTATTTT
size: many; length: 15; V: TRBV6-6; J: TRBJ1-1; D: NA; CDR3: CASSTWDTLNTEAFF; DNA: TGTGCCAGCAGTACTTGGGACACTCTGAACACTGAAGCTTTCTTT
size: few; length: 16; V: TRBV7-9; J: TRBJ2-4; D: TRBD2; CDR3: CASSSTASGGKNIQYF; DNA: TGTGCCAGCAGCTCTACCGCTAGCGGGGGGAAAAACATTCAGTACTTC
size: NA; length: 14; V: TRBV30; J: TRBJ2-1; D: NA; CDR3: CAWSGGLGVVGQFF; DNA: TGTGCCTGGAGTGGAGGATTAGGGGTGGTCGGCCAGTTCTTC
size: once; length: 13; V: TRBV19; J: TRBJ1-1; D: NA; CDR3: CASSTWPLPEAFF; DNA: TGTGCCAGTAGTACTTGGCCGCTCCCTGAAGCTTTCTTT
size: NA; length: 13; V: TRBV7-8; J: TRBJ2-2; D: NA; CDR3: CASSTPATGELFF; DNA: TGTGCCAGCAGCACTCCCGCGACCGGGGAGCTGTTTTTT
size: NA; length: 14; V: TRBV6-5; J: TRBJ2-2; D: NA; CDR3: CASRSGQHTGELFF; DNA: TGTGCCAGCAGATCGGGACAACACACCGGGGAGCTGTTTTTT
size: NA; length: 14; V: TRBV30; J: TRBJ2-5; D: NA; CDR3: CAWSVGGEAETQYF; DNA: TGTGCCTGGAGTGTAGGGGGGGAAGCGGAGACCCAGTACTTC
size: NA; length: 15; V: TRBV18; J: TRBJ1-2; D: TRBD1; CDR3: CASSSGQGGNYGYTF; DNA: TGTGCCAGCTCATCGGGACAGGGGGGGAACTATGGCTACACCTTC
size: many; length: 15; V: TRBV7-9; J: TRBJ2-1; D: NA; CDR3: CASSDGRWGYNEQFF; DNA: TGTGCCAGCAGCGACGGGAGATGGGGCTACAATGAGCAGTTCTTC
size: NA; length: 13; V: TRBV5-1; J: TRBJ1-4; D: TRBD1; CDR3: CASSTDRGEKLFF; DNA: TGCGCCAGCAGCACGGACAGGGGAGAAAAACTGTTTTTT
size: NA; length: 14; V: TRBV28; J: TRBJ2-5; D: TRBD2; CDR3: CASSLSGGDETQYF; DNA: TGTGCCAGCAGTTTATCCGGGGGGGACGAGACCCAGTACTTC
size: NA; length: 16; V: TRBV27; J: TRBJ2-2; D: TRBD2; CDR3: CASSLLAGGGAGELFF; DNA: TGTGCCAGCAGTCTACTAGCGGGGGGAGGAGCCGGGGAGCTGTTTTTT
size: NA; length: 16; V: TRBV5-1; J: TRBJ1-4; D: NA; CDR3: CASSLVPQRTNEKLFF; DNA: TGCGCCAGCAGCTTGGTCCCACAGAGAACTAATGAAAAACTGTTTTTT
size: NA; length: 14; V: TRBV6-1; J: TRBJ1-2; D: NA; CDR3: CASVGAESNYGYTF; DNA: TGTGCCAGCGTGGGGGCTGAATCTAACTATGGCTACACCTTC
size: NA; length: 15; V: TRBV6-1; J: TRBJ1-5; D: TRBD1; CDR3: CASIMGQGGNQPQHF; DNA: TGTGCCAGCATCATGGGACAGGGGGGCAATCAGCCCCAGCATTTT
size: NA; length: 13; V: TRBV11-2; J: TRBJ1-1; D: NA; CDR3: CASSFREATEAFF; DNA: TGTGCCAGCAGCTTTAGGGAGGCCACTGAAGCTTTCTTT
size: NA; length: 14; V: TRBV7-9; J: TRBJ1-2; D: NA; CDR3: CASSRSGSGDGYTF; DNA: TGTGCCAGCAGCCGAAGCGGGTCTGGGGATGGCTACACCTTC
size: NA; length: 14; V: TRBV5-1; J: TRBJ1-1; D: NA; CDR3: CASSGDRPNTEAFF; DNA: TGCGCCAGCAGCGGCGACAGGCCGAACACTGAAGCTTTCTTT
size: NA; length: 13; V: TRBV7-2; J: TRBJ2-3; D: TRBD1; CDR3: CASRRGQGDAQYF; DNA: TGTGCCAGCAGGCGAGGACAGGGGGATGCGCAGTATTTT
size: NA; length: 13; V: TRBV25-1; J: TRBJ1-1; D: NA; CDR3: CASSEGGGTEAFF; DNA: TGTGCCAGCAGTGAAGGGGGGGGAACTGAAGCTTTCTTT
size: NA; length: 16; V: TRBV7-8; J: TRBJ2-5; D: TRBD1; CDR3: CASSFGTGGSGETQYF; DNA: TGTGCCAGCAGCTTTGGGACAGGGGGCTCGGGGGAGACCCAGTACTTC
size: NA; length: 12; V: TRBV19; J: TRBJ2-5; D: NA; CDR3: CASRGGAETQYF; DNA: TGTGCCAGTAGGGGAGGAGCAGAGACCCAGTACTTC
size: NA; length: 16; V: TRBV19; J: TRBJ2-2; D: NA; CDR3: CASSKSTGSLGGELFF; DNA: TGTGCCAGTAGTAAGTCGACAGGTAGCCTAGGAGGGGAGCTGTTTTTT
size: NA; length: 13; V: TRBV30; J: TRBJ2-1; D: NA; CDR3: CAWSRVIYNEQFF; DNA: TGTGCCTGGAGTCGAGTGATTTACAATGAGCAGTTCTTC
size: NA; length: 15; V: TRBV30; J: TRBJ1-1; D: TRBD1; CDR3: CAWREMDREVGEAFF; DNA: TGTGCCTGGAGGGAAATGGACAGGGAGGTCGGTGAAGCTTTCTTT
size: NA; length: 14; V: TRBV7-9; J: TRBJ2-4; D: NA; CDR3: CASSLMAQENIQYF; DNA: TGTGCCAGCAGCTTGATGGCACAGGAAAACATTCAGTACTTC
size: NA; length: 15; V: TRBV5-1; J: TRBJ2-3; D: NA; CDR3: CASSFSSTQTDTQYF; DNA: TGCGCCAGCAGCTTTTCTAGCACCCAAACAGATACGCAGTATTTT
size: NA; length: 14; V: TRBV29-1; J: TRBJ1-1; D: TRBD1; CDR3: CSVRQGPLNTEAFF; DNA: TGCAGCGTAAGACAGGGACCATTGAACACTGAAGCTTTCTTT
size: NA; length: 16; V: TRBV25-1; J: TRBJ1-4; D: NA; CDR3: CASSESWRGGNEKLFF; DNA: TGTGCCAGCAGTGAATCCTGGAGAGGCGGGAATGAAAAACTGTTTTTT
size: NA; length: 14; V: TRBV7-9; J: TRBJ1-4; D: TRBD1; CDR3: CASSSGQGREKLFF; DNA: TGTGCCAGCAGCTCGGGACAGGGACGAGAAAAACTGTTTTTT
size: NA; length: 15; V: TRBV7-9; J: TRBJ2-2; D: NA; CDR3: CASSLAGGGTGELFF; DNA: TGTGCCAGCAGCTTAGCGGGAGGAGGCACCGGGGAGCTGTTTTTT
size: few; length: 13; V: TRBV2; J: TRBJ2-1; D: NA; CDR3: CASSENRDHEQFF; DNA: TGTGCCAGCAGTGAAAACAGGGACCATGAGCAGTTCTTC